These 9 T cell receptor beta chains were sequenced from one sample in a study of T cell responses to AZD1222 COVID-19 vaccine. Sequencing used immunoSEQ multiplex PCR; TCRdb keeps in-frame clones, though not all of them. The sample carries some 180,000 clones, 80% to 95% recorded once. Sequences were derived from peripheral blood, sampled 28 days after the second dose of the MenACWY control vaccine. All receptors come from an adult who received the MenACWY meningococcal vaccine as a control.

This clone was observed once. The chain recombines TRBV2 with TRBJ1-6, with D possibly being TRBD1 (5 bases). V was clipped by 7 bases and J by 10 bases, with 14 bases between them. There are 13 residues in the CDR3. Germline V gene lookup returns CDR1 SNHLY and CDR2 FYNNEI. CDR3 nucleotide sequence: TGTGCCAGCAAAGACAGAGTACACTCACCCCTCCACTTT. This sequence encodes CASKDRVHSPLHF.

The chain links TRBV7-9 to TRBJ1-1; D possibly corresponds to TRBD1 (6 bases). Germline V gene lookup returns CDR1 SEHNR and CDR2 FQNEAQ (reference sequence). V was trimmed by 3 bases and J by 3 bases, leaving 17 bases between them. The CDR3 runs to 16 residues. Here the CDR3 DNA reads TGTGCCAGCAGCTTTCGACTTACAGGGAGGGACACTGAAGCTTTCTTT. Amino acids: CASSFRLTGRDTEAFF.

V is TRBV18 and J is TRBJ1-2, with D perhaps TRBD1 (6 bases). The germline CDR1 and CDR2 sequences are KGHSH and LQKENI. This CDR3 is built from 13 residues. V lost 3 bases to trimming and J lost 8 bases, with 13 bases between them. The CDR3 coding sequence is TGTGCCAGCTCACCTTCTACAGGGAGCGGCTACACCTTC. As protein: CASSPSTGSGYTF.

The chain uses TRBV11-2 and TRBJ1-2, with D possibly matching TRBD1 (6 bases). Germline values: CDR1 SGHAT, CDR2 FQNNGV. The CDR3 contains 15 residues. Trimming cost V 5 bases and J 2 bases, with 15 bases left between them. The CDR3 region has the DNA TGTGCCAGCAGCCCCGGGACACTTAGGAACTATGGCTACACCTTC. Amino acids: CASSPGTLRNYGYTF.

V is TRBV7-2 and J is TRBJ1-2; TRBD1 matches at 7 bases. Germline assignment: CDR1 SGHTA and CDR2 FQGNSA. The CDR3 spans 16 residues. V lost 0 bases and J lost 4; bases outside the gene matches: 8. The CDR3 reads CASSLAPRGRFYGYTF. CDR3 coding DNA: TGTGCCAGCAGCTTAGCTCCAAGGGGGCGCTTCTATGGCTACACCTTC.

The chain employs TRBV7-2 and TRBJ2-2; no definite D call. V was pared by 0 bases and J by 5 bases, with 4 bases between. The CDR3 loop spans 13 amino acids. Germline V lookup: CDR1 SGHTA, CDR2 FQGNSA. CDR3 sequence reads: CASSLALTGELFF. The CDR3 coding sequence is TGTGCCAGCAGCTTAGCGTTGACCGGGGAGCTGTTTTTT.

The V gene is TRBV13, the J gene TRBJ2-3; D may be TRBD2 (5 bases). V lost 5 bases, J lost 3 bases, and 9 bases lay in between. This CDR3 has 13 residues. The germline CDR1 and CDR2 sequences are PRHDT and FYEKMQ (reference sequence). CDR3 in amino acids: CASSPGSTDTQYF. The DNA for the CDR3 is TGTGCCAGCAGCCCGGGGTCGACAGATACGCAGTATTTT.

This chain links TRBV28 with TRBJ1-4; D is ambiguous. Trimming left V 9 bases short and J 8 bases short, with 16 bases between. The germline V gene has CDR1 MDHEN and CDR2 SYDVKM. The CDR3 is 13 amino acids. The CDR3 sequence is CASLGDRREKLFF. In DNA form, the CDR3 reads TGTGCCAGTTTAGGCGATAGAAGGGAAAAACTGTTTTTT.

Only a few counts were recorded for this clone. The V gene is TRBV2, the J gene TRBJ2-2, with 8 bases lining up with TRBD1. The V and J ends lost 5 bases and 4 bases, in that order; junction bases with no gene match: 6. The CDR3 covers 15 residues. Germline V gene sequence: CDR1 SNHLY, CDR2 FYNNEI. The CDR3 protein is CASSPDRGGTGELFF. The CDR3, as DNA: TGTGCCAGCAGTCCCGACAGGGGCGGCACCGGGGAGCTGTTTTTT.